These 2 T cell receptor beta chains originate from one sample sequenced in a study of blood T cells in healthy people across ages. Using a J-beta primer mix together with a sample-barcoded 5' primer, a second PCR was run for about 7 to 12 cycles. MiXCR, run by TCRdb on the 5' RACE reads, gives a single entry per CDR3 protein. The sample lists 630,000 or so distinct CDR3 sequences; about 30% were seen once. Sequenced sample: blood. The receptors stem from a woman at least 80 years old in good health.

This chain links TRBV7-9 with TRBJ1-2, with D unresolved. Trimming took off 5 bases at V and 4 bases at J, with 14 bases between the two ends. CDR1 and CDR2 (germline): SEHNR, FQNEAQ (reference sequence). This CDR3 is 14 amino acids long. CDR3 nucleotides: TGTGCCAGCAGCCCCATCGTGGATGCCTATGGCTACACCTTC. Amino acid sequence: CASSPIVDAYGYTF.

V usage is TRBV30 and J usage is TRBJ1-1; a weak D match, TRBD1 (6 bases). The germline V gene has CDR1 GTSNPN and CDR2 SVGIG (reference sequence). The V gene lost 5 bases and the J gene lost 8 bases, with 15 bases spanning the gap. This CDR3 is built from 12 residues. The CDR3: CAWPGAGGEAFF. In nucleotides, the CDR3 is TGTGCCTGGCCGGGGGCTGGGGGCGAAGCTTTCTTT.